The clone carrying this TCR beta chain was found once. As yet, its antigen is unknown. Looked up from germline, CDR1 is MNHNS and CDR2 is SASEGT. The CDR3 covers 17 residues. V lost 6 bases, J lost 3 bases, and 13 bases stayed unmatched. Amplified TCR beta CDR3 regions derived from RNA transcripts. First-round RT-PCR targeting the TCR CDR3 was performed with the HTBI primer set. TCRdb passed the multiplex PCR reads through MiXCR, listing each CDR3 protein once. The sample carries a few hundred thousand distinct CDR3 sequences, about 16% recorded once. This entry comes from a study of T cells in Graves' hyperthyroidism and ophthalmopathy. General study findings and limits: In validation, the model predicted ophthalmopathy. These predictions came a median roughly 6 months before onset.

The genes are TRBV6-1 and TRBJ2-3, with TRBD2 matching 9 bases. Sequenced sample: blood. The origin of this receptor is a woman younger than 45 with Graves' hyperthyroidism. The CDR3 DNA sequence: TGTGCCAGCAGCCGCTTTGGTGGGCTAGCGGGAACAGATACGCAGTATTTT. Encoded protein: CASSRFGGLAGTDTQYF.